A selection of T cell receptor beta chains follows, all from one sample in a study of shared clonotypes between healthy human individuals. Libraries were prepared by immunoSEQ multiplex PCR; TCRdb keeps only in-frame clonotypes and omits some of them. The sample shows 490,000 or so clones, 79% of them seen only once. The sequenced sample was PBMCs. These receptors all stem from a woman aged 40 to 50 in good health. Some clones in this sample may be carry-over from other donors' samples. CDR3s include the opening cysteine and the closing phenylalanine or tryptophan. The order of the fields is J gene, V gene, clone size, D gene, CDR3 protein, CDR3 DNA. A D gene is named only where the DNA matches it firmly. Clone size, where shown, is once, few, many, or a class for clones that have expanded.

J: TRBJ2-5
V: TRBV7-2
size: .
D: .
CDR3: CASSRPVGETQYF
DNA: TGTGCCAGCAGCCGGCCGGTGGGGGAGACCCAGTACTTC

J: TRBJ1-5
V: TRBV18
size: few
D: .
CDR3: CASSPRGNQPQHF
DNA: TGTGCCAGCTCACCACGAGGGAATCAGCCCCAGCATTTT

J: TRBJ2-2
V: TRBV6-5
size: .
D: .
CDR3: CASSYPGTGELFF
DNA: TGTGCCAGCAGTTATCCGGGCACCGGGGAGCTGTTTTTT

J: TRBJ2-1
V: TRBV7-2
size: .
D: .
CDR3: CASRPFGGLSSYNEQFF
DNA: TGTGCCAGCCGCCCCTTTGGGGGCCTAAGCTCCTACAATGAGCAGTTCTTC

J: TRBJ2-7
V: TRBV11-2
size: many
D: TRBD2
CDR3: CASSLDGLAEYEQYF
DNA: TGTGCCAGCAGCTTAGATGGACTAGCAGAATACGAGCAGTACTTC

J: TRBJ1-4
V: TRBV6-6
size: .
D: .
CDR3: CASSPPQITNEKLFF
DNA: TGTGCCAGCAGCCCCCCACAGATCACTAATGAAAAACTGTTTTTT

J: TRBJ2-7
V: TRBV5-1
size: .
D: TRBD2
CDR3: CASSTQPSGRHYEQYF
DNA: TGCGCCAGCAGCACCCAACCTAGCGGCCGACACTACGAGCAGTACTTC

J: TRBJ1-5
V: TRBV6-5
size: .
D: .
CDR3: CASGRSSRSNQPQHF
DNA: TGTGCCAGCGGACGGTCGAGTCGTAGCAATCAGCCCCAGCATTTT

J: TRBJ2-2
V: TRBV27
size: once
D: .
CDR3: CASSFGVSTGELFF
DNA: TGTGCCAGCAGTTTCGGAGTTTCTACCGGGGAGCTGTTTTTT

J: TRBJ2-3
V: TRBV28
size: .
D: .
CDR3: CASSFMASGTDTQYF
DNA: TGTGCCAGCAGTTTTATGGCTAGCGGCACAGATACGCAGTATTTT

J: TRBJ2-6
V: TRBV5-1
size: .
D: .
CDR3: CASSLVGTTLSGANVLTF
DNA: TGCGCCAGCAGCTTGGTCGGGACAACGCTCTCTGGGGCCAACGTCCTGACTTTC

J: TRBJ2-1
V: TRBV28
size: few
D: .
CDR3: CASGSSYNEQFF
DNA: TGTGCCAGCGGGAGCTCCTACAATGAGCAGTTCTTC

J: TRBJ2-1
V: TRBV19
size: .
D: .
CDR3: CASSMIGDSYNEQFF
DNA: TGTGCCAGTAGTATGATTGGCGACTCCTACAATGAGCAGTTCTTC

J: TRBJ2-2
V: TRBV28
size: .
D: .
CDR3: CASRLGGRTGELFF
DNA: TGTGCCAGCCGGTTGGGGGGCCGAACCGGGGAGCTGTTTTTT

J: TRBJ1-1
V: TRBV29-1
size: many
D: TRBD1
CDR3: CSVGQRLGTEAFF
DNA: TGCAGCGTGGGACAGAGACTAGGGACTGAAGCTTTCTTT

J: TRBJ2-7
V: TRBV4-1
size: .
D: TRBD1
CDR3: CASSQDQGAHYEQYF
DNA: TGTGCCAGCAGCCAAGACCAGGGGGCCCACTACGAGCAGTACTTC

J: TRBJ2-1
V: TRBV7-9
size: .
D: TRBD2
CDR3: CASSLGGEGKREQFF
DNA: TGTGCCAGCAGCTTAGGTGGGGAGGGAAAACGCGAGCAGTTCTTC

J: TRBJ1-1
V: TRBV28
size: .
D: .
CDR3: CASSPRMAGLRAFF
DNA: TGTGCCAGCAGCCCCAGGATGGCAGGACTTCGTGCTTTCTTT

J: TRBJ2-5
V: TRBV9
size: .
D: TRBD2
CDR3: CASGERSGSWETQYF
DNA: TGTGCCAGCGGCGAGCGGAGCGGGAGTTGGGAGACCCAGTACTTC

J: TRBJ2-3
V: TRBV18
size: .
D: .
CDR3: CASSIDTQYF
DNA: TGTGCCAGCTCGATAGATACGCAGTATTTT

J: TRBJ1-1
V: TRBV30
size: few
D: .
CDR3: CAWDRVLNTEAFF
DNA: TGTGCCTGGGACCGGGTCCTGAACACTGAAGCTTTCTTT

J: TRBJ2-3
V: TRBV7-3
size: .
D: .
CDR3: CASSLTHPADTQYF
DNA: TGTGCCAGCAGCTTAACGCACCCGGCAGATACGCAGTATTTT